These T cell receptor beta chains were read from a single sample in a study of blood T cell repertoires in COVID-19. Clones were sequenced by immunoSEQ multiplex PCR, and TCRdb holds only the in-frame ones, with some missing. The data contain some 200,000 clones, about 89% of them singletons. Material: peripheral blood. The receptors shown here come from a man aged 40-49 years with active or convalescent COVID-19. Each CDR3 is given with its conserved first and last residue. Each record gives: D gene, V gene, clone size, J gene, CDR3 DNA, CDR3 protein. The D gene is left open where the match is weak. Only part of the rows carry a size: once, few, many, or a class if the clone is expanded.

d_call: TRBD2
v_call: TRBV12-5
clone_size: NA
j_call: TRBJ2-1
cdr3_nt: TGTGCTAGTGGTTGGGGGGGAGGTTCCTACAATGAGCAGTTCTTC
cdr3_aa: CASGWGGGSYNEQFF

d_call: NA
v_call: TRBV12-2
clone_size: few
j_call: TRBJ1-3
cdr3_nt: TGTGCAAGTCGCTTAGGGGGGACAGGGGCCCTTTTCTCTGGAAACACCATATATTTT
cdr3_aa: CASRLGGTGALFSGNTIYF

d_call: NA
v_call: TRBV25-1
clone_size: once
j_call: TRBJ2-3
cdr3_nt: TGTGCGACAGGTTCGAATACGCAGTATTTT
cdr3_aa: CATGSNTQYF

d_call: NA
v_call: TRBV7-2
clone_size: NA
j_call: TRBJ2-7
cdr3_nt: TGTGCCAGCAGCGCAACGGGAGGGCAGGGGGCCTACGAGCAGTACTTC
cdr3_aa: CASSATGGQGAYEQYF

d_call: NA
v_call: TRBV9
clone_size: NA
j_call: TRBJ2-7
cdr3_nt: TGTGCCAGCAGCGGTACAGGGGGGGACTACGAGCAGTACTTC
cdr3_aa: CASSGTGGDYEQYF

d_call: NA
v_call: TRBV12-3/TRBV12-4
clone_size: NA
j_call: TRBJ1-1
cdr3_nt: TGTGCCAGCAGTAGACTCACTGAAGCTTTCTTT
cdr3_aa: CASSRLTEAFF

d_call: TRBD1
v_call: TRBV5-1
clone_size: NA
j_call: TRBJ2-6
cdr3_nt: TGCGCCAGCGCGACAGGGACTGGGGCCAACGTCCTGACTTTC
cdr3_aa: CASATGTGANVLTF

d_call: NA
v_call: TRBV3-1/TRBV3-2
clone_size: NA
j_call: TRBJ1-5
cdr3_nt: TGTGCCAGCAGCCAAGCATCCAGCGGGCGTAATCAGCCCCAGCATTTT
cdr3_aa: CASSQASSGRNQPQHF

d_call: NA
v_call: TRBV6-5
clone_size: NA
j_call: TRBJ2-1
cdr3_nt: TGTGCCAGCACCCTTGTCGTCGGTTACAATGAGCAGTTCTTC
cdr3_aa: CASTLVVGYNEQFF

d_call: TRBD1
v_call: TRBV18
clone_size: NA
j_call: TRBJ2-7
cdr3_nt: TGTGCCAGCTCACCACGGACAGGGCTCGACGAGCAGTACTTC
cdr3_aa: CASSPRTGLDEQYF